This T cell receptor (beta chain) was observed in a study of human T cells and chemical hapten exposure. TCRdb re-derived calls from the RACE reads in MiXCR, one entry per CDR3 protein. This sample has roughly 100,000 distinct CDR3 sequences, with 34% found just once. Per the germline V gene, CDR1 is DFQATT and CDR2 is SNEGSKA (reference sequence). Trimming took 0 bases from V and 4 from J, leaving 14 bases between them. The CDR3 length is 15 residues. Stated time point: patch test 3, about 24 weeks after DPC sensitization. Treatment: therapeutic diphenylcyclopropenone sensitization with weekly scalp DPC. Only a few counts were recorded for this clonotype.

This sequence joins TRBV20-1 and TRBJ2-3, with D perhaps matching TRBD2 (5 bases). The specimen comprised whole blood, sampled in connection with sensitization to the hapten diphenylcyclopropenone (DPC). The TCR comes from a man aged 35 to 55 with alopecia areata. Some clones in this sample may be carry-over from other donors' samples. The CDR3 sequence: CSARDSRELADTQYF. The CDR3 nucleotides are TGCAGTGCTAGAGATTCGAGGGAATTGGCAGATACGCAGTATTTT.